These 21 T cell receptor beta chains originate from one sample sequenced in a study of CD8+ T cells in alopecia areata. Extraction of RNA preceded its reverse transcription into cDNA, which served as the sequencing template. TCRdb's table, derived via immunoSEQ multiplex PCR, lists solely in-frame clones and lacks some. The profile covers 200,000 to 300,000 clones, none occurring a single time. Markers used for sorting pooled cutaneous lymph node cells were CD4, CD8alpha, NKG2D, NKG2ACE and others. The sequencing input was CD4+ T cells sorted from a lymph node. These TCRs come from a C3H/HeJ mouse with alopecia areata. The strain's MHC haplotype is H2-k.

This clone was picked up many times. Mouse gene names apply. With the read ending 4 residues before the CDR3 end, the germline J gene is used to fill in that end. This chain joins TRBV17 and TRBJ2-3, with 8 positions matching TRBD2. The CDR3 sequence is 17 residues long. Germline CDR1 is MNHDT and CDR2 is YYDKIL. V was clipped by 0 bases and J by 0 bases; unmatched bases: 5. The part of the CDR3 DNA that was read is TGTGCTAGCAGTAGAGATGCTGGGGGGCATAGTGCAGAA. Translation gives CASSRDAGGHSAE. The CDR3, in full, reads CASSRDAGGHSAETLYF.

About this clone: Gene names denote mouse genes. Distinct nucleotide sequences in the sample also encode this CDR3. This CDR3 is CASSIPGENSPLYF. The part of the CDR3 DNA that was read is TGTGCCAGCAGTATACCAGGGGAGAATTCGCCC. The chain has TRBV19 and TRBJ1-6; D may be TRBD1 (6 bases). Coverage ceases 3 residues before the CDR3 finishes, and the germline J gene fills in the end. TRBJ1-6 is sorted into the ORF group, with uncertain function. V gave up 1 base and J gave up 7 bases, with 9 bases separating them. The germline CDR1 and CDR2 sequences are FNHDT and SITEND (reference sequence). CDR3 length equals 14 residues.

Remarks on this clone: Gene names and germline match the mouse. Read sequence stops 4 residues before the CDR3 end, and the germline J gene provides the missing end. This sequence joins TRBV19 and TRBJ2-7, with a possible D match to TRBD1 (6 bases). CDR3 size: 13 residues. Looked up from germline, CDR1 is FNHDT and CDR2 is SITEND (reference sequence). CDR3 region: CASSTPGEYEQYF. The part of the CDR3 DNA that was read is TGTGCCAGCAGTACCCCAGGGGAATAT. The whole variable domain, filled in from reference TRBV19 and TRBJ2-7, reads GGIITQTPKFLIGQEGQKLTLKCQQNFNHDTMYWYRQDSGKGLRLIYYSITENDLQKGDLSEGYDASREKKSSFSLTVTSAQKNEMAVFLCASSTPGEYEQYFGPGTRLTVL.

Concerning this clone itself: Gene and germline names: mouse. The CDR3 is cut off 4 residues early in the read; its end comes from the germline J gene. This sequence joins TRBV14 and TRBJ2-2, with 10 bases fitting TRBD2. With V trimmed by 4 bases and J by 3 bases, 6 bases remained unmatched. This CDR3 spans 16 amino acids. Germline CDR1 and CDR2: SGHDT and FRDEAV. The DNA read from the CDR3 is TGTGCCAGCAGTCCGGACTGGGGGTCGGACACCGGG. Its protein is CASSPDWGSDTG. The entire CDR3 is CASSPDWGSDTGQLYF.

About this clone itself: The germline and genes are mouse ones. The read stops 4 residues short of the end of the CDR3; the missing end is completed from the germline J gene. This sample also contains other DNA sequences that code for the same CDR3. The chain carries TRBV13-1 and TRBJ2-5, with TRBD2 identical over 8 bases. Looked up from germline, CDR1 is NSHNY and CDR2 is SYGAGN. CDR3 length equals 14 residues. The sequenced part of the CDR3 DNA is TGTGCCAGCAGTGATGCGGGGGGGCGGGAC. Translation: CASSDAGGRD. The entire CDR3 reads CASSDAGGRDTQYF.

Worth noting for this clone: A much larger clone lies a single base off, so this may be a read error. Genes here carry mouse names. The sequence runs out 4 residues before the end of the CDR3; the remainder is reconstructed from the germline J gene. The sample carries other DNA sequences with the same CDR3. V gene TRBV13-2 combines with J gene TRBJ2-2; 11 bases map to TRBD1. The germline gives CDR1 NNHNN, CDR2 SYGAGS (reference sequence). The junction had 0 bases not matched to a gene; V was cut back by 3 bases and J by 2 bases. CDR3 length: 15 residues. CDR3 bases read: TGTGCCAGCGGTGGGGACAGGGGGAACACCGGG. This sequence encodes CASGGDRGNTG. In full, the CDR3 is CASGGDRGNTGQLYF.

The sample holds many counts of this clone. Mouse names are used for the genes. Read sequence stops 4 residues before the CDR3 end, and the germline J gene provides the missing end. The chain is built from TRBV17 and TRBJ2-5; D remains unclear. CDR1 is MNHDT, CDR2 YYDKIL, per germline. This CDR3 spans 12 amino acids. Incomplete CDR3 DNA: TGTGCTAGCAGTAGAGATGGGGAC. Its translation: CASSRDGD. The entire CDR3 reads CASSRDGDTQYF.

Worth noting for this clone: One base away lies a much larger clone, so this may be a sequencing read error. Genes and germline come from the mouse. The CDR3 here is CASSDRRNSDYTF. The covered CDR3 bases are TGTGCCAGCAGTGATCGCAGAAACTCC. The chain combines TRBV13-1 with TRBJ1-2; no clear D. Sequencing ends 4 residues short of the CDR3 end; the germline J gene provides the rest. CDR3 size: 13 residues. The V end lost 1 base, the J end lost 1 base, and 5 bases lay between the germline ends. The germline V gene has CDR1 NSHNY and CDR2 SYGAGN.

To note about this clone: Genes and germline are mouse. The missing CDR3 end, 4 residues past where the read stops, is filled in from the germline J gene. The chain is built from TRBV1 and TRBJ2-5, with D uncertain. CDR1 and CDR2 (germline): NSQYPW, LRSPGD (reference sequence). The CDR3 is made up of 14 amino acids. CDR3 sequence reads: CTCSADARRDTQYF. CDR3 DNA, as far as it was read: TGCACCTGCAGTGCAGATGCCAGGAGAGAC.

About this clone itself: Genes here carry mouse names. Read sequence stops 4 residues before the CDR3 end, and the germline J gene provides the missing end. The same CDR3 arises from other DNA sequences in this sample as well. The chain has TRBV13-1 and TRBJ2-7, with D perhaps matching TRBD2 (5 bases). Trimming shortened V by 0 bases and J by 2 bases, and 9 bases separated the two germline ends. The CDR3 sequence is 14 residues long. Germline lookup yields CDR1 NSHNY and CDR2 SYGAGN. The sequenced part of the CDR3 DNA is TGTGCCAGCAGTGATGCATGGGGAGCCTAT. It encodes CASSDAWGAY. The entire CDR3 is CASSDAWGAYEQYF.

This clone turned up a few times. Gene names refer to mouse genes. Read coverage stops 3 residues before the CDR3 terminus; the germline J gene supplies the remainder. The rearrangement joins TRBV5 to TRBJ1-6; 9 nucleotides align to TRBD1. TRBJ1-6 is an ORF for which the function is uncertain. This CDR3 is built from 16 residues. V shed 0 bases and J 5 bases; nucleotides not matched to a gene: 2. From germline, CDR1 is LGHNA and CDR2 YNLKQL (reference sequence). The covered CDR3 bases are TGTGCCAGCAGCCAAGAACAGGGGGCAAATAATTCGCCC. Translating it yields CASSQEQGANNSP. The complete CDR3 protein is CASSQEQGANNSPLYF.

A remark on this clone: The germline and genes are mouse ones. With the read ending 4 residues before the CDR3 end, the germline J gene is used to fill in that end. The gene calls are TRBV13-3 and TRBJ2-1, with TRBD1 identical over 9 bases. The V gene's germline CDR1 is NNHDY and CDR2 SYVADS. This CDR3 contains 13 residues. Trimming at V came to 6 bases and at J to 3 bases, leaving 1 base not matched to a gene. CDR3 amino acids: CASKTGGYAEQFF. The part of the CDR3 DNA that was read is TGTGCCAGCAAGACAGGGGGCTATGCT.

Notes on this clone: Gene labels here are mouse ones. Read coverage stops 4 residues before the CDR3 terminus; the germline J gene supplies the remainder. The chain links TRBV19 to TRBJ1-1; 8 bases match TRBD1. Germline V CDR1 and CDR2: FNHDT, SITEND (reference sequence). This CDR3 region has 13 residues. The CDR3 DNA, read in part, is TGTGCCAGCAGCCTACAGGGGGGGGGA. This codes for CASSLQGGG. The entire CDR3 is CASSLQGGGEVFF.

Comment on this clone: The genes and germline here are from mouse. The CDR3 goes on 4 residues after the read ends, and that part is filled in from the germline J gene. The sample carries other DNA sequences with the same CDR3. The J gene is TRBJ2-5, the V gene TRBV13-1; TRBD1 is a possible D gene (6 bases). Trimming left V 0 bases short and J 3 bases short, with 11 bases between. Per the germline V gene, CDR1 is NSHNY and CDR2 is SYGAGN. This CDR3 has 15 residues. CDR3 amino acids: CASSDAPGQQDTQYF. The sequenced CDR3 bases are TGTGCCAGCAGTGATGCTCCGGGACAACAAGAC.

As to this clone: Gene and germline names: mouse. The CDR3 end falls 4 residues outside the read, so it is completed with the germline J gene. The chain couples TRBV1 to TRBJ1-2; 8 bases match TRBD1. The CDR3 loop spans 16 amino acids. The ends lost 1 base at V and 1 base at J; junction bases unmatched: 5. Germline CDR1 and CDR2: NSQYPW and LRSPGD (reference sequence). CDR3 amino acids: CTCSAARQGRNSDYTF. Partial CDR3 DNA: TGCACCTGCAGTGCAGCTCGACAGGGGAGAAACTCC.

About this clone itself: The listed genes are named as in mouse. The read ends 4 residues early relative to the CDR3; the germline J gene fills the gap. This chain connects TRBV31 to TRBJ2-3; possibly TRBD1 for D (6 bases). This CDR3 contains 15 residues. In germline, CDR1 is GKSSPN, CDR2 SITVG. With 3 bases removed from V and 1 base from J, the gap between germline ends came to 14 bases. The CDR3 bases that were read are TGTGCCTGGAGCCCCGGCAGGGGCGGTGCAGAA. It specifies CAWSPGRGGAE. The full CDR3 reads CAWSPGRGGAETLYF.

As for this clone: The gene symbols are mouse symbols. From the germline J gene comes the end of the CDR3, since the read stops 4 residues before it. The same CDR3 arises from other DNA sequences in this sample as well. This chain joins TRBV19 and TRBJ2-5, with a weak D call TRBD1 (5 bases). The CDR3 is made up of 14 amino acids. The germline gives CDR1 FNHDT, CDR2 SITEND (reference sequence). V was clipped by 2 bases and J by 2 bases, with 9 bases between them. The CDR3: CASSIGRVQDTQYF. The sequenced CDR3 bases are TGTGCCAGCAGTATTGGCAGGGTCCAAGAC.

As regards this clone: Mouse names are used for the genes. The read falls 4 residues short of the CDR3 end, and the missing part is taken from the germline J gene. V and J are TRBV13-1 and TRBJ1-1, with 9 positions matching TRBD1. This CDR3 is built from 12 residues. Germline loops: CDR1 NSHNY, CDR2 SYGAGN. The CDR3 reads CASSLGQGEVFF. Incomplete CDR3 DNA: TGTGCCAGCAGTCTGGGACAGGGA.

This clone was observed a few times. Gene names and germline refer to mouse. The read finishes 4 residues shy of the CDR3 end, and the germline J gene is used to complete it. The genes are TRBV1 and TRBJ2-3, with 8 bases matching TRBD1. Unmatched junction bases numbered 3, after V lost 4 bases and J lost 0 bases. The V gene's germline CDR1 is NSQYPW and CDR2 LRSPGD (reference sequence). CDR3 length: 15 amino acids. Here the CDR3 reads CTCSDRGTSAETLYF. The DNA read from the CDR3 is TGCACCTGCAGTGACAGGGGGACTAGTGCAGAA.

This clone was recorded many times. All gene names here are mouse names. The read halts 4 residues ahead of the CDR3 end, with the missing end drawn from the germline J gene. J is TRBJ2-3 and V is TRBV17; D is uncertain. This CDR3 comprises 14 residues. V lost 6 bases to trimming and J lost 2 bases, with 12 bases between them. Germline CDR1 reads MNHDT; CDR2 reads YYDKIL. CDR3: CASSPWPDAETLYF. The sequenced part of the CDR3 DNA is TGTGCTAGCAGCCCCTGGCCAGATGCAGAA.

Concerning this clone: Gene names and germline match the mouse. The read finishes 4 residues shy of the CDR3 end, and the germline J gene is used to complete it. The V call is TRBV13-2, the J call TRBJ2-3; 9 positions agree with TRBD2. The germline CDR1 and CDR2 sequences are NNHNN and SYGAGS (reference sequence). The CDR3 consists of 15 residues. Losses at the gene ends were 2 bases for V and 4 bases for J; bases not matched to a gene: 5. CDR3 bases read: TGTGCCAGCGGTGAGGGGTGGGGGGGCACAGAA. Residues: CASGEGWGGTE. The whole CDR3 protein reads CASGEGWGGTETLYF.